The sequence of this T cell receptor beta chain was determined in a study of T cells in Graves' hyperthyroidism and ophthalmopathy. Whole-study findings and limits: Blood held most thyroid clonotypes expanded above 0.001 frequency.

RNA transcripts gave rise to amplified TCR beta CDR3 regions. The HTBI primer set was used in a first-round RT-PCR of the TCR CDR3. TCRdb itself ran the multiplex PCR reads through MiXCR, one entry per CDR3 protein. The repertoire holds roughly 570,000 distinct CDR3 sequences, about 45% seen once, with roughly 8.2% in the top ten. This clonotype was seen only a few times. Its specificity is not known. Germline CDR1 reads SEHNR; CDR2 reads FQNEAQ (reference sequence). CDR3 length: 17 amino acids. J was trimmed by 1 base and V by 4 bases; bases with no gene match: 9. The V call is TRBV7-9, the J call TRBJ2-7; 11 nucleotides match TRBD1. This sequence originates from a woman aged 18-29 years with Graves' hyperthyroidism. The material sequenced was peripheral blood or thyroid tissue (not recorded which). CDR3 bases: TGTGCCAGCAGCTGGACCCCCGGGACAGGGGGATCCTACGAGCAGTACTTC. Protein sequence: CASSWTPGTGGSYEQYF.